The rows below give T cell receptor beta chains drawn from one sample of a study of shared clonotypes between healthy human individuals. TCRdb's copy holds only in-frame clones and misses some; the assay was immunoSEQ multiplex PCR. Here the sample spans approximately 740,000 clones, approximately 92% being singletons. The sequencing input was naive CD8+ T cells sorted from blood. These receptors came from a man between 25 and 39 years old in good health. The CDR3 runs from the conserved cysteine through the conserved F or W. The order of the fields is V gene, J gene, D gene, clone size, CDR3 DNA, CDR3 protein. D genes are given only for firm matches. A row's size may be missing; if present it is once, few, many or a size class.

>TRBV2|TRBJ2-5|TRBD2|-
TGTGCCAGCAGTGAAATCGCGGGAGGTGGAGAGACCCAGTACTTC
CASSEIAGGGETQYF
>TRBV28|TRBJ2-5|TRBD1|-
TGTGCCAGCAACTATAGGGGGACAGGGGAAGAGACCCAGTACTTC
CASNYRGTGEETQYF
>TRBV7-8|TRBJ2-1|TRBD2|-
TGTGCCAGCAGCTGGGAGAGGGGGACTAGCGGGAACGATGAGCAGTTCTTC
CASSWERGTSGNDEQFF
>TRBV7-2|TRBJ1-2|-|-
TGTGCCAGCAGCCCCGATCCTAACTATGGCTACACCTTC
CASSPDPNYGYTF
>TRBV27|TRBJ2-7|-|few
TGTGCCAGCTCTAGCGCCGGGAACGAGCAGTACTTC
CASSSAGNEQYF
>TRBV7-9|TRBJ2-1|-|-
TGTGCCAGCAGCCCTCTCCCGGGGAATGAGCAGTTCTTC
CASSPLPGNEQFF
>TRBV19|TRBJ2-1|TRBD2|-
TGTGCCAGTAGTATACGACTAGCGCCGAGCTCCTACAATGAGCAGTTCTTC
CASSIRLAPSSYNEQFF
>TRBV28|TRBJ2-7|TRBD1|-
TGTGCCAGCAGTGCCAGGGGGCGCCCCGAGCAGTACTTC
CASSARGRPEQYF
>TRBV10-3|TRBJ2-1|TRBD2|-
TGTGCCATCAGTGAGGGGGGGGTTTCTTGGAATGAGCAGTTCTTC
CAISEGGVSWNEQFF
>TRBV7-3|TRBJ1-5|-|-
TGTGCCAGCAGCGCAGGGGTCAATCAGCCCCAGCATTTT
CASSAGVNQPQHF
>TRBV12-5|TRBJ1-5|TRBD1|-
TGTGCTAGTGGTTTGGTACGGGACAGGGAGTTTAGCAATCAGCCCCAGCATTTT
CASGLVRDREFSNQPQHF
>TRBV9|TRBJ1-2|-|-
TGTGCCAGCAGCGACAGGGTTTTCGGCTACACCTTC
CASSDRVFGYTF
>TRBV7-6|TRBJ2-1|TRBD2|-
TGTGCCAGCTGCTGGCGGGCGGGGACTAGCGTTAATGAGCAGTTCTTC
CASCWRAGTSVNEQFF
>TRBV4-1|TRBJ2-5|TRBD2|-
TGCGCCAGCAGCCCCCGGGAGGGCGGGGGCCAAGAGACCCAGTACTTC
CASSPREGGGQETQYF
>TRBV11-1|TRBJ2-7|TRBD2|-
TGTGCCAGCAGCTTAGCGTTGGGACTAGCGGGAGCCAACTACGAGCAGTACTTC
CASSLALGLAGANYEQYF
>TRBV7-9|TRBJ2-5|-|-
TGTGCCAGCAGCTTAGTGGGAGCCACTAAGCGGGAGACCCAGTACTTC
CASSLVGATKRETQYF
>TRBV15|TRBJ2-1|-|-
TGTGCCACCAGCAAAATTAGGCCCTATGAGCAGTTCTTC
CATSKIRPYEQFF
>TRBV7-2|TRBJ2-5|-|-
TGTGCCAGCAGCTTAGTGACCGGCCAAGAGACCCAGTACTTC
CASSLVTGQETQYF
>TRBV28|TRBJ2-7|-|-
TGTGCCAGCAGTTTCAGGGACAGGGCCCTTGCGGGGGGGCAGTACTTC
CASSFRDRALAGGQYF
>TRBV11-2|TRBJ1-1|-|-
TGTGCCAGCAGACCCGGTGACAGAGGAGCTTTCTTT
CASRPGDRGAFF
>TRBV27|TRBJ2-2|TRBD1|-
TGTGCCAGCGGGACAGGGGGATACACCGGGGAGCTGTTTTTT
CASGTGGYTGELFF
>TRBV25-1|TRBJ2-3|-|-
TGTGCCAGCAGTGAATCCTTGGATACGCAGTATTTT
CASSESLDTQYF
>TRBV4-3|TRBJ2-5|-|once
TGCGCCAGCAGCCAAGATCTGTCAGGGTGGCAAGAGACCCAGTACTTC
CASSQDLSGWQETQYF
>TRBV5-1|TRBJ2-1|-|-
TGCGCCAGCTACTATAACCCGGATTCCTACAATGAGCAGTTCTTC
CASYYNPDSYNEQFF